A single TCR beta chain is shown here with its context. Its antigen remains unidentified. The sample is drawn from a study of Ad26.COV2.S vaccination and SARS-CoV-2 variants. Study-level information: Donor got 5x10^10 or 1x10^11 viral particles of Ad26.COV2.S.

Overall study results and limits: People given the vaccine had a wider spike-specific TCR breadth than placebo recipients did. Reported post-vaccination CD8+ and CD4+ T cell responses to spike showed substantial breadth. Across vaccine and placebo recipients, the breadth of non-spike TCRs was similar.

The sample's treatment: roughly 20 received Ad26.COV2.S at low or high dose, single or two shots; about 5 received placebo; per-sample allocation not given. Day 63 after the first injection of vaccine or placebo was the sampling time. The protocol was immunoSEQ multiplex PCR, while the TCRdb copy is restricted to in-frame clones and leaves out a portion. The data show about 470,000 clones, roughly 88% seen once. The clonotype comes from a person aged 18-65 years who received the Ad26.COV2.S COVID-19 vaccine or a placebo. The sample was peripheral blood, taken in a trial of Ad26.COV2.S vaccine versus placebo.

CDR3: CAISASRLYTDTQYF. The CDR3 nucleotides read TGTGCCATCAGTGCTTCAAGACTATACACAGATACGCAGTATTTT. The chain is built from TRBV10-3 and TRBJ2-3; maybe TRBD2 (5 bases). The length of the CDR3 is 15 residues. Trimming stripped 4 bases from V and 2 bases from J, with 13 bases between. CDR1 ENHRY and CDR2 SYGVKD come from the germline V gene.